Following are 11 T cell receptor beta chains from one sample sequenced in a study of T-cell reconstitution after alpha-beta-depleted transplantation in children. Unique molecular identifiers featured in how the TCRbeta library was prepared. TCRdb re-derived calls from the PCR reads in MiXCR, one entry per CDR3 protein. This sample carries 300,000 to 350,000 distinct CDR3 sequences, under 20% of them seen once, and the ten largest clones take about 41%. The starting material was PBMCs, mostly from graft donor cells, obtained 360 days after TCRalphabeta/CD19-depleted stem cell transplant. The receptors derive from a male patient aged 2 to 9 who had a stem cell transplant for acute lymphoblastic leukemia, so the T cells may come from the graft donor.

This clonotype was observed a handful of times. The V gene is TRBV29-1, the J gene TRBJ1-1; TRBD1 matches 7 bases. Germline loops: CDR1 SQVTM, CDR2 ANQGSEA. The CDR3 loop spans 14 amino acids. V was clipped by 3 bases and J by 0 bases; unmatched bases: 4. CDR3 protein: CSVDFDRVNTEAFF. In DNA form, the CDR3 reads TGCAGCGTTGACTTCGACAGGGTGAACACTGAAGCTTTCTTT.

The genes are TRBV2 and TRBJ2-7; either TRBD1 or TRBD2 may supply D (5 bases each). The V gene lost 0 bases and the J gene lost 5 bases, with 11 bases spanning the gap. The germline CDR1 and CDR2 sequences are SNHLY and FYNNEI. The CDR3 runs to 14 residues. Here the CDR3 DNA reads TGTGCCAGCAGTGAAGCGAGGGGCAGGAACGAGCAGTACTTC. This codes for CASSEARGRNEQYF.

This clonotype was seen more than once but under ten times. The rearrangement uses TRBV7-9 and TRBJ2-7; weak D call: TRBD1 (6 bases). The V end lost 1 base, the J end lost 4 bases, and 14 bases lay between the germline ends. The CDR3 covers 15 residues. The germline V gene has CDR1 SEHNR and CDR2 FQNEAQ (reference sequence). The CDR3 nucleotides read TGTGCCAGCAGCTTAGAACTCCAGGGGCCTTACGAGCAGTACTTC. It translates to CASSLELQGPYEQYF.

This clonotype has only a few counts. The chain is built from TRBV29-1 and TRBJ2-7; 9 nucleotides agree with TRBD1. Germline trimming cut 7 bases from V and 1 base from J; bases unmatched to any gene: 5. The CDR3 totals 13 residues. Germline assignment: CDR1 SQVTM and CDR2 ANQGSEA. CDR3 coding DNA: TGCAGCGCCGTACAGGGGGCTTCCTACGAGCAGTACTTC. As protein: CSAVQGASYEQYF.

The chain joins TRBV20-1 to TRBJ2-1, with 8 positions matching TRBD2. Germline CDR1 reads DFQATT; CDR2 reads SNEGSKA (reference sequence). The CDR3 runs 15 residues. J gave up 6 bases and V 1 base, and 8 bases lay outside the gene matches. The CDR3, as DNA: TGCAGTGCTAGAGGGGGACTAGGGACATTCAATGAGCAGTTCTTC. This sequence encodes CSARGGLGTFNEQFF.

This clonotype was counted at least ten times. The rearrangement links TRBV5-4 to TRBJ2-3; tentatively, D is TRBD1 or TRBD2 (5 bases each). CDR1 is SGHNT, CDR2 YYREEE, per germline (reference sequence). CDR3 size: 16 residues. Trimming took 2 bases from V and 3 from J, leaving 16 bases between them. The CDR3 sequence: CASSFGSHGGTDTQYF. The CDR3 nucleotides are TGTGCCAGCAGCTTTGGTAGCCATGGGGGTACAGATACGCAGTATTTT.

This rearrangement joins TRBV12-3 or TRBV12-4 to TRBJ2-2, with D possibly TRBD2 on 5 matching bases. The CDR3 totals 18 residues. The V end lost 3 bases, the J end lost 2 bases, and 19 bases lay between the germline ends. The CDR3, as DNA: TGTGCCAGCAGTTTTGTAATCGGACTCCCTACTAACACCGGGGAGCTGTTTTTT. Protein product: CASSFVIGLPTNTGELFF.

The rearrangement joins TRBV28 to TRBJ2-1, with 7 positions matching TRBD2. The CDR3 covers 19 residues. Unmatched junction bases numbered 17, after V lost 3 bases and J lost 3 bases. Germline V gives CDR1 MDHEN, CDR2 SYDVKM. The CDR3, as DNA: TGTGCCAGCAGTTTGGACCCTGGTGGGGCGGGAGACCTCTACAATGAGCAGTTCTTC. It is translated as CASSLDPGGAGDLYNEQFF.

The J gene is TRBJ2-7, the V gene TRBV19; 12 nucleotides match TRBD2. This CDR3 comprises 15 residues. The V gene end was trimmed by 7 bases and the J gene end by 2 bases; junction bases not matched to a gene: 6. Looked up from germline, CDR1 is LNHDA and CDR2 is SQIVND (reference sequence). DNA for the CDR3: TGTGCCAGTAAGAGGACTAGCGGGAAACCCTACGAGCAGTACTTC. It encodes CASKRTSGKPYEQYF.

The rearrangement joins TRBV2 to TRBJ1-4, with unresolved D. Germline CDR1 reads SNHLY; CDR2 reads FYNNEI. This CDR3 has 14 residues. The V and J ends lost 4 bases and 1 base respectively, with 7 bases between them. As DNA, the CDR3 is TGTGCCAGCAGTGCACTCAGAACTAATGAAAAACTGTTTTTT. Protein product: CASSALRTNEKLFF. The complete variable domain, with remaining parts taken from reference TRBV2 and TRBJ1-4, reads EPEVTQTPSHQVTQMGQEVILRCVPISNHLYFYWYRQILGQKVEFLVSFYNNEISEKSEIFDDQFSVERPDGSNFTLKIRSTKLEDSAMYFCASSALRTNEKLFFGSGTQLSVL.

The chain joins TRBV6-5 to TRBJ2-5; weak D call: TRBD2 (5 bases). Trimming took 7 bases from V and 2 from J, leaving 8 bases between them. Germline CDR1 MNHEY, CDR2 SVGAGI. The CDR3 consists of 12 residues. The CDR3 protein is CASKGVQETQYF. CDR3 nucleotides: TGTGCCAGCAAGGGAGTTCAAGAGACCCAGTACTTC.